This TCR beta chain was recovered during a study of pediatric ulcerative colitis. General observations from the study: Substantially fewer templates came from a couple of patients' blood samples. Blood-rectal clonal overlap within each person was significantly higher in ulcerative colitis patients than controls.

The blood sample was taken during the colonoscopy visit. The germline V gene has CDR1 MDHEN and CDR2 SYDVKM. This CDR3 is 16 amino acids long. Germline trimming cut 2 bases from V and 5 bases from J; bases unmatched to any gene: 5. This clone appeared once. The antigen remains unidentified. Each sample received Survey-level depth of up to 500,000 reads. Using immunoSEQ multiplex PCR, the repertoire was profiled, and TCRdb retains in-frame clones only, with some absent. The profile covers 54,000 or so clones, with 85% to 90% appearing a single time and approximately 1.5% taken by the ten largest. The chain employs TRBV28 and TRBJ2-1, with 11 bases that match TRBD1. The sample comprised blood. The TCR comes from a boy aged 10-17 years who was a control in a study of pediatric ulcerative colitis. Written as DNA, the CDR3 is TGTGCCAGCAGTTTAGGGGACAGGGGGTGGAACAATGAGCAGTTCTTC. It encodes CASSLGDRGWNNEQFF.